The present T cell receptor (beta chain) was sequenced within a study of T cells in Graves' hyperthyroidism and ophthalmopathy. Diagnosing involved the use of clinical symptoms, serum thyroxine and TRAb, thyroid ultrasound and orbital computed tomography. Isolation of PBMCs was performed on approximately 10 ml fresh peripheral blood. Researchers took RNA transcripts and amplified the TCR beta CDR3 regions from them. An initial round of RT-PCR targeting the TCR CDR3 relied on the HTBI primer set. TCRdb re-analysed the multiplex PCR reads in MiXCR, keeping a single row per CDR3 protein. The sample records hundreds of thousands of distinct CDR3 sequences, over 11% being singletons. This clonotype has only a few counts. The length of the CDR3 is 17 residues. The V and J ends lost 0 bases and 7 bases, in that order; junction bases with no gene match: 9. The V gene's germline CDR1 is LGHDT and CDR2 YNNKEL (reference sequence).

The origin of this receptor is a man in his fifties or sixties with Graves' ophthalmopathy. This chain joins TRBV3-1 and TRBJ2-1; 10 bases are shared with TRBD2. Sequencing was done on a sample of blood. CDR3 DNA sequence: TGTGCCAGCAGCCAAGATGTTTCAGCGGGAGGGCTTAATGAGCAGTTCTTC. Amino acid sequence: CASSQDVSAGGLNEQFF.